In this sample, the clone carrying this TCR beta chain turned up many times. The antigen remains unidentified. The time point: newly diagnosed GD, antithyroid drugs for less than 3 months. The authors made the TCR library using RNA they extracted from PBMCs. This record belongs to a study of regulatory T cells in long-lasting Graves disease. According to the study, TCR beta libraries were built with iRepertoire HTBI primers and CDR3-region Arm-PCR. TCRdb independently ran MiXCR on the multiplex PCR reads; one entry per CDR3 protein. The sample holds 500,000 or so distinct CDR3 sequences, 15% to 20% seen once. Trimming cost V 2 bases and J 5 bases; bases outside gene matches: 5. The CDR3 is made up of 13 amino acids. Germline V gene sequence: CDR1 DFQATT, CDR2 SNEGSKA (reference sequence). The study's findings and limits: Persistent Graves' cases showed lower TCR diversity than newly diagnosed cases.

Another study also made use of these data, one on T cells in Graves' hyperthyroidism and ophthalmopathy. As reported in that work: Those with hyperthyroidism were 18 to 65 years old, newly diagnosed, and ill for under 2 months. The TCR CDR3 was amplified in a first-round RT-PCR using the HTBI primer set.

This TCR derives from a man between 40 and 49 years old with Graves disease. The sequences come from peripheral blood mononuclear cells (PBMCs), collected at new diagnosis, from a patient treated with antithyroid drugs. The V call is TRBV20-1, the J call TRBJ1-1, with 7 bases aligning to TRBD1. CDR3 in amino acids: CSARRTGGTEAFF. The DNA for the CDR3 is TGCAGTGCTAGAAGGACAGGCGGAACTGAAGCTTTCTTT.